This is a list of T cell receptor beta chains from one sample in a study of identical twins. MiXCR was run by TCRdb on the 5' RACE reads, yielding one entry per CDR3 protein. The sample carries 450,000 or so distinct CDR3 sequences, approximately 15% recorded once. The data were also submitted as part of a second study, on yellow fever vaccine responses in identical twins.

Sequencing was carried out using CD4+ T cells sorted from blood. The receptors derive from a woman aged 18-29 years in good health. Both conserved end residues are part of each CDR3. A D gene is named only where the DNA matches it firmly. Not all rows give a size; the values are once, few, many and, for expanded clones, a class.

size	D	V	J	CDR3	DNA
once	TRBD2	TRBV5-1	TRBJ2-1	CASSLRSGGASNEQFF	TGCGCCAGCAGCTTAAGGAGCGGGGGGGCCTCCAATGAGCAGTTCTTC
-	-	TRBV5-1	TRBJ2-7	CASSLNRGGMSSYEQYF	TGCGCCAGCAGCTTGAATCGTGGGGGAATGAGCTCCTACGAGCAGTACTTC
few	TRBD1	TRBV5-8	TRBJ2-7	CASSWDRGLSYEQYF	TGTGCCAGCAGCTGGGACAGGGGGCTTTCCTACGAGCAGTACTTC
-	-	TRBV28	TRBJ1-1	CASSYQGRDTEAFF	TGTGCCAGCAGTTATCAGGGGCGGGACACTGAAGCTTTCTTT
few	-	TRBV29-1	TRBJ2-3	CSGEGGSASDTQYF	TGCAGCGGTGAAGGGGGAAGCGCATCAGATACGCAGTATTTT
-	TRBD2	TRBV7-2	TRBJ2-7	CASSLTAGPSYEQYF	TGTGCCAGCAGCTTAACAGCGGGGCCCTCCTACGAGCAGTACTTC
few	TRBD2	TRBV20-1	TRBJ2-1	CSARGTGGGNEQFF	TGCAGTGCTAGAGGAACGGGGGGGGGAAATGAGCAGTTCTTC
-	-	TRBV20-1	TRBJ2-1	CSAGGSRGGREQFF	TGCAGTGCTGGGGGAAGTCGAGGAGGCCGTGAGCAGTTCTTC
few	-	TRBV12-3/TRBV12-4	TRBJ1-5	CASSLVASNQPQHF	TGTGCCAGCAGTTTAGTAGCGAGCAATCAGCCCCAGCATTTT
few	-	TRBV12-3/TRBV12-4	TRBJ2-7	CASSPTGGGEQYF	TGTGCCAGCAGTCCTACAGGTGGGGGGGAGCAGTACTTC
few	-	TRBV4-1	TRBJ1-1	CASSQGGIWEDKNTEAFF	TGCGCCAGCAGCCAAGGAGGTATATGGGAGGATAAGAACACTGAAGCTTTCTTT
-	-	TRBV6-1	TRBJ2-1	CASRSKDGNEQFF	TGTGCCAGCAGAAGTAAGGACGGCAATGAGCAGTTCTTC
many	-	TRBV7-2	TRBJ2-2	CASSPLGAGELFF	TGTGCCAGCAGCCCCCTGGGGGCCGGGGAGCTGTTTTTT
-	-	TRBV5-1	TRBJ2-1	CASSLGTQDYNEQFF	TGCGCCAGCAGCTTGGGGACCCAGGATTACAATGAGCAGTTCTTC
-	TRBD1	TRBV7-6	TRBJ2-1	CASSLGTGGNDEQFF	TGTGCCAGCAGCTTAGGGACAGGGGGCAACGATGAGCAGTTCTTC
few	-	TRBV12-3/TRBV12-4	TRBJ2-3	CASREAGRGGKTDTQYF	TGTGCCAGCAGAGAGGCGGGGCGAGGGGGGAAGACAGATACGCAGTATTTT
-	-	TRBV6-5	TRBJ2-3	CASSFGGGRITDTQYF	TGTGCCAGCAGTTTTGGGGGTGGAAGGATCACAGATACGCAGTATTTT
many	-	TRBV29-1	TRBJ2-7	CSSTKGDEQYF	TGCAGCTCAACGAAAGGGGACGAGCAGTACTTC
many	-	TRBV21-1	TRBJ2-7	CASSKKIYEQYF	TGTGCCAGCAGCAAAAAAATCTACGAGCAGTACTTC
many	-	TRBV5-1	TRBJ1-5	CASSLGAGENQPQHF	TGCGCCAGCAGCTTGGGCGCAGGAGAAAATCAGCCCCAGCATTTT
-	-	TRBV6-1	TRBJ2-4	CASSDLRIAKNIQYF	TGTGCCAGCAGTGATCTTAGGATAGCCAAAAACATTCAGTACTTC
-	TRBD1	TRBV9	TRBJ1-1	CASSPGTGPSNTEAFF	TGTGCCAGCAGCCCCGGGACAGGGCCATCAAACACTGAAGCTTTCTTT
many	TRBD2	TRBV11-2	TRBJ2-1	CASSLVGTSGRASYNEQFF	TGTGCCAGCAGCTTAGTTGGGACTAGCGGGAGGGCCAGTTACAATGAGCAGTTCTTC
-	TRBD2	TRBV5-1	TRBJ2-3	CASSSYSPVPGLAGGPTDTQYF	TGCGCCAGCAGCTCCTACTCGCCGGTCCCGGGACTAGCGGGGGGGCCCACAGATACGCAGTATTTT
-	-	TRBV5-1	TRBJ1-5	CASSWEGGNQPQHF	TGCGCCAGCAGCTGGGAGGGGGGGAACCAGCCCCAGCATTTT
-	TRBD2	TRBV5-1	TRBJ2-7	CASSLVSASGNSYEQYF	TGCGCCAGCAGCTTGGTTTCCGCTAGCGGTAACTCCTACGAGCAGTACTTC
few	-	TRBV5-1	TRBJ2-7	CASSFGTLSSYEQYF	TGCGCCAGCAGCTTCGGGACTCTGAGCTCCTACGAGCAGTACTTC